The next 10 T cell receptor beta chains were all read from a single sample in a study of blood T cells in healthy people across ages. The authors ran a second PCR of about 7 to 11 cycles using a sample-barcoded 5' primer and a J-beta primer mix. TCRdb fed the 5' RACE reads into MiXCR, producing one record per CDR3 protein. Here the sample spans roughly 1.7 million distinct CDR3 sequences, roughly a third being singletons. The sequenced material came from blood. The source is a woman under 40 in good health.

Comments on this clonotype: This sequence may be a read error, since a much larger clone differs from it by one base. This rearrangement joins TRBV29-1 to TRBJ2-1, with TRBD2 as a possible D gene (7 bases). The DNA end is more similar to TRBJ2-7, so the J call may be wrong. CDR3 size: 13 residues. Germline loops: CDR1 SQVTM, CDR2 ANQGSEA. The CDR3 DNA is TGCAGCGTTGAATCCCCGGGGGGCAATGAGCAGTACTTC. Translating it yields CSVESPGGNEQYF.

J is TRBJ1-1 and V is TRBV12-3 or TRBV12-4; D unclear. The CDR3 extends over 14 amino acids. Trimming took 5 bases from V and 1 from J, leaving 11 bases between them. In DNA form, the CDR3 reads TGTGCCAGCAGTCCCCCCCAGGCGAACACTGAAGCTTTCTTT. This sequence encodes CASSPPQANTEAFF.

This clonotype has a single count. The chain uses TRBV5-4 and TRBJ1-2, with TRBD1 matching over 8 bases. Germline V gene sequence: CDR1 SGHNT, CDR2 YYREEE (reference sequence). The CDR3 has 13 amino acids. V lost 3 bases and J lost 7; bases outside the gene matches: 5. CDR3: CASSWAGGLGYTF. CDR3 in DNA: TGTGCCAGCAGCTGGGCAGGGGGCCTTGGCTACACCTTC.

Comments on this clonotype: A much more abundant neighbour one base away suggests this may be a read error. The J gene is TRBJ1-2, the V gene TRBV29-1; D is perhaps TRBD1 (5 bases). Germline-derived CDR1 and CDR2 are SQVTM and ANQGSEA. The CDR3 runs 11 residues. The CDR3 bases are TGCGGCGTTGACAGATACTATGGCTACACCTTC. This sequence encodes CGVDRYYGYTF.

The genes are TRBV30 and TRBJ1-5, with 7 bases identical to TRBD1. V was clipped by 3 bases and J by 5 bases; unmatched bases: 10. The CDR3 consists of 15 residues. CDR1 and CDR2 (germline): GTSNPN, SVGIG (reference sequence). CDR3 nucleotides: TGTGCCTGGAGGAAAATGGGACAGAGAGATCAGCCCCAGCATTTT. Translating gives CAWRKMGQRDQPQHF.

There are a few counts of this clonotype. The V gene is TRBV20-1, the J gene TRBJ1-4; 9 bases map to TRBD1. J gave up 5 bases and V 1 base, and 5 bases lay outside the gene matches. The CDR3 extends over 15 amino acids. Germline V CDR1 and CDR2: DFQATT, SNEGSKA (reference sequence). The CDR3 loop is CSARGWTGANEKLFF. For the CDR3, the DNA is TGCAGTGCTAGAGGGTGGACAGGGGCAAATGAAAAACTGTTTTTT.

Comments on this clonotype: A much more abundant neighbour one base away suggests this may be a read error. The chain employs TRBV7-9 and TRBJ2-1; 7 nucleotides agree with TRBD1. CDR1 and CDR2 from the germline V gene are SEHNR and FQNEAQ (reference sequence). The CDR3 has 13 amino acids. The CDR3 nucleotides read TGTTCCAGCAGTTCTACAGGGGACAATGAGCAGTTCTTC. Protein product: CSSSSTGDNEQFF.

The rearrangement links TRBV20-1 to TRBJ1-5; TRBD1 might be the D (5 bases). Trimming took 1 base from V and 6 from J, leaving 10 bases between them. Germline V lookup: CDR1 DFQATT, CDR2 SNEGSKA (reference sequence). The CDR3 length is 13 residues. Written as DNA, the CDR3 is TGCAGTGCTAGAGCGACAGCGCTTCAGCCCCAGCATTTT. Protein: CSARATALQPQHF.

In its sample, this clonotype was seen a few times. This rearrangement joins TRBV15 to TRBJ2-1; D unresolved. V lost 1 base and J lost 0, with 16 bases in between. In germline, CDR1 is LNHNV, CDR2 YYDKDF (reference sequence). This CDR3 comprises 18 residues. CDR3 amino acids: CATSRGATWTDSYNEQFF. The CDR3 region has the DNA TGTGCCACCAGCAGAGGGGCAACTTGGACGGACTCCTACAATGAGCAGTTCTTC.

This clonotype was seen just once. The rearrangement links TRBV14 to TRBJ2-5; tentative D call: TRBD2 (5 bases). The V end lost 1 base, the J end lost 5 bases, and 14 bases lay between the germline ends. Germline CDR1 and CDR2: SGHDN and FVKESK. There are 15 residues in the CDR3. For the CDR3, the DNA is TGTGCCAGCAGCCAAGGGCAGTCAAGAGGGGAGACCCAGTACTTC. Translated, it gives CASSQGQSRGETQYF.